Listed here are 5 T cell receptor beta chains from one sample, sequenced in a study of shared clonotypes between healthy human individuals. Method: immunoSEQ multiplex PCR; TCRdb's copy keeps in-frame clones and lacks some. Of 400,000 to 550,000 clones in the sample, around 80% are singletons; the top ten hold roughly 12%. Specimen: PBMCs. These receptors all come from a woman aged 40 to 50 in good health. Some clones in this sample may be carry-over from other donors' samples.

As for this clone: This likely traces to a read error, being one base from a far larger clone. This sample includes further DNA sequences coding for the same CDR3. This sequence joins TRBV7-9 and TRBJ1-1; no definite D call. The CDR3 sequence is 13 residues long. Germline lookup yields CDR1 SEHNR and CDR2 FQNEAQ (reference sequence). The CDR3, as DNA: TGCGCCAGCAGCTTAGACATGAACACTGAAGCTTTCTTT. Its translation: CASSLDMNTEAFF.

The chain recombines TRBV7-8 with TRBJ1-5; possible D gene TRBD1, 5 bases. Trimming pared 3 bases from V and 4 bases from J, leaving 19 bases between. The germline V gene encodes CDR1 SGHVS and CDR2 FQNEAQ. The CDR3 has 17 amino acids. The CDR3 DNA reads as TGTGCCAGCAGCTTGGGCCAGGGCGGGGGGAGTAATCAGCCCCAGCATTTT. Its translation is CASSLGQGGGSNQPQHF. The whole variable domain, filled in from reference TRBV7-8 and TRBJ1-5, reads GAGVSQSPRYKVAKRGQDVALRCDPISGHVSLFWYQQALGQGPEFLTYFQNEAQLDKSGLPSDRFFAERPEGSVSTLKIQRTQQEDSAVYLCASSLGQGGGSNQPQHFGDGTRLSIL.

This chain links TRBV7-2 with TRBJ2-1; a weak D match, TRBD2 (5 bases). Germline V gene sequence: CDR1 SGHTA, CDR2 FQGNSA. The CDR3 loop spans 15 amino acids. Trimming left V 1 base short and J 0 bases short, with 7 bases between. The DNA of the CDR3 is TGTGCCAGCAGCTTAGACGAGGGCTCCTACAATGAGCAGTTCTTC. Translation: CASSLDEGSYNEQFF.

This sequence joins TRBV15 and TRBJ1-4; D remains ambiguous. Germline-derived CDR1 and CDR2 are LNHNV and YYDKDF (reference sequence). CDR3 length equals 12 residues. Trimming shortened V by 1 base and J by 8 bases, and 5 bases separated the two germline ends. CDR3 in amino acids: CATSRVGEKLFF. Here the CDR3 DNA reads TGTGCCACCAGCAGAGTCGGGGAAAAACTGTTTTTT.

V usage is TRBV27 and J usage is TRBJ2-6; D unresolved. The CDR3 contains 15 residues. Germline CDR1 and CDR2: MNHEY and SMNVEV (reference sequence). The germline V and J ends were trimmed by 3 bases and 0 bases, with 6 bases remaining between them. The CDR3 reads CASSFPSSGANVLTF. The CDR3 coding sequence is TGTGCCAGCAGTTTCCCAAGCTCTGGGGCCAACGTCCTGACTTTC.